These 14 T cell receptor beta chains came from one sample sequenced in a study of cytomegalovirus exposure and HLA in healthy donors. Amplification used 60 Vbeta primers and 13 Jbeta primers. TCRdb's table, derived via immunoSEQ multiplex PCR, lists solely in-frame clones and lacks some. Found here are 180,000 or so clones, 80% to 90% of them singletons; the top ten hold approximately 0.31%. The specimen was PBMCs. The receptors originated from a woman aged 30 to 39 in good health and CMV-seronegative.

V usage is TRBV19 and J usage is TRBJ1-5; 10 nucleotides match TRBD1. The V and J ends lost 5 bases and 3 bases, in that order; junction bases with no gene match: 7. Germline-derived CDR1 and CDR2 are LNHDA and SQIVND (reference sequence). The CDR3 is 16 residues long. DNA of the CDR3: TGTGCCAGTAGTCCGACAGGGGGCAGTCACAATCAGCCCCAGCATTTT. Translated, it gives CASSPTGGSHNQPQHF.

As for this clone: Sequence at one end of the junction differs from germline and may be a read error. The CDR3 DNA reads TGTGCCAGCAGTCTGGGACTAGCGGGAGTTTCCTACGAGCAATACTTC. Its translation is CASSLGLAGVSYEQYF. The V gene is TRBV28, the J gene TRBJ2-7; 14 nucleotides line up with TRBD2. Germline V lookup: CDR1 MDHEN, CDR2 SYDVKM. The CDR3 spans 16 residues.

This clone has a single count. The chain links TRBV6-5 to TRBJ2-2; unclear D gene. Germline V lookup: CDR1 MNHEY, CDR2 SVGAGI. The CDR3 extends over 15 amino acids. The V end lost 5 bases, the J end lost 3 bases, and 13 bases lay between the germline ends. The CDR3 loop is CASSNHPGYTGELFF. The DNA for the CDR3 is TGTGCCAGCAGTAACCACCCAGGCTACACCGGGGAGCTGTTTTTT.

This rearrangement joins TRBV29-1 to TRBJ1-5; D is unclear. Germline V gene data show CDR1 as SQVTM and CDR2 as ANQGSEA. This CDR3 has 13 residues. The germline V and J ends were trimmed by 7 bases and 5 bases, with 15 bases remaining between them. CDR3 nucleotide sequence: TGCAGCGCTGCCGAGGGCTCCTATCAGCCCCAGCATTTT. Residues: CSAAEGSYQPQHF.

The J gene is TRBJ1-1, the V gene TRBV19; D not resolved. From germline, CDR1 is LNHDA and CDR2 SQIVND (reference sequence). V dropped 7 bases and J dropped 4 bases, with 13 bases sitting between them. This CDR3 has 13 residues. CDR3: CASTPPSSTEAFF. As DNA, the CDR3 is TGTGCCAGTACCCCTCCCTCGAGCACTGAAGCTTTCTTT. The full variable domain, in which reference TRBV19 and TRBJ1-1 provide the parts outside the CDR3, is DGGITQSPKYLFRKEGQNVTLSCEQNLNHDAMYWYRQDPGQGLRLIYYSQIVNDFQKGDIAEGYSVSREKKESFPLTVTSAQKNPTAFYLCASTPPSSTEAFFGQGTRLTVV.

This clone was seen a single time. The chain uses TRBV6-1 and TRBJ2-1; 8 nucleotides agree with TRBD1. With V trimmed by 8 bases and J by 2 bases, 8 bases remained unmatched. The germline gives CDR1 MNHNS, CDR2 SASEGT. CDR3 length equals 15 residues. The CDR3 DNA sequence: TGTGCCAGCTTACTATCAGGGGGCACCTACAATGAGCAGTTCTTC. As protein: CASLLSGGTYNEQFF.

The table lists this clone with a count of one. The genes are TRBV6-1 and TRBJ1-5; TRBD1 agrees at 9 bases. Germline loops: CDR1 MNHNS, CDR2 SASEGT. The trim removed 5 bases at V and 6 bases at J, leaving 8 bases unmatched. The CDR3 runs to 15 residues. CDR3 in DNA: TGTGCCAGCAGTACCGGGACAGGGCGTCGTCAGCCCCAGCATTTT. Amino acids: CASSTGTGRRQPQHF.

The CDR3 loop is CSVSEGGGYTF. In DNA, the CDR3 is TGCAGCGTTAGTGAAGGGGGAGGCTACACCTTC. This chain joins TRBV29-1 and TRBJ1-2, with D perhaps TRBD1 (6 bases). Germline-derived CDR1 and CDR2 are SQVTM and ANQGSEA. This CDR3 has 11 amino acids. The V end lost 5 bases, the J end lost 8 bases, and 12 bases lay between the germline ends.

The chain is built from TRBV7-3 and TRBJ2-5; D gene ambiguous. CDR1 is SGHTA, CDR2 FQGTGA, per germline. V was clipped by 2 bases and J by 5 bases, with 9 bases between them. The CDR3 length is 13 residues. The CDR3 region has the DNA TGTGCCAGCAGCTTACTAGGAGAGGAGACCCAGTACTTC. Its translation: CASSLLGEETQYF.

This chain connects TRBV18 to TRBJ2-7, with D perhaps TRBD1 (6 bases). Trimming removed 1 base at V and 3 bases at J, with 10 bases between. The CDR3 covers 14 residues. Germline-derived CDR1 and CDR2 are KGHSH and LQKENI. The chain's CDR3 is CASSPLGQLYEQYF. As DNA, the CDR3 is TGTGCCAGCTCACCACTAGGACAGCTCTACGAGCAGTACTTC. Together with reference TRBV18 and TRBJ2-7, the CDR3 gives the full variable domain: NAGVMQNPRHLVRRRGQEARLRCSPMKGHSHVYWYRQLPEEGLKFMVYLQKENIIDESGMPKERFSAEFPKEGPSILRIQQVVRGDSAAYFCASSPLGQLYEQYFGPGTRLTVT.

This chain joins TRBV5-1 and TRBJ2-7, with 9 bases lining up with TRBD2. The CDR3 totals 14 residues. The V and J ends lost 3 bases and 1 base, in that order; junction bases with no gene match: 2. The V gene's germline CDR1 is SGHRS and CDR2 YFSETQ. The CDR3 is CASSWTSASYEQYF. In DNA, the CDR3 is TGCGCCAGCAGCTGGACTAGCGCTTCCTACGAGCAGTACTTC.

The chain combines TRBV7-9 with TRBJ2-7, with D maybe TRBD2 (5 bases). V lost 5 bases and J lost 7, with 15 bases in between. This CDR3 is 13 amino acids long. Germline CDR1 and CDR2: SEHNR and FQNEAQ (reference sequence). This CDR3 is CASSQERVGEQYF. Written as DNA, the CDR3 is TGTGCCAGCAGCCAAGAGAGGGTGGGTGAGCAGTACTTC.

This rearrangement joins TRBV29-1 to TRBJ1-1; 10 bases are shared with TRBD1. After removal of 7 bases from V and 5 bases from J, the junction contained 16 bases not matched to a gene. CDR3 length: 16 residues. The germline CDR1 and CDR2 sequences are SQVTM and ANQGSEA. CDR3 region: CSGEDTGTGAGTEAFF. CDR3 in DNA: TGCAGCGGCGAAGATACCGGGACAGGGGCCGGTACTGAAGCTTTCTTT.

The chain uses TRBV13 and TRBJ2-7; D might be TRBD2 (5 bases). The CDR3 extends over 14 amino acids. Germline V gene sequence: CDR1 PRHDT, CDR2 FYEKMQ (reference sequence). The germline V and J ends were trimmed by 5 bases and 5 bases, with 16 bases remaining between them. CDR3 region: CASSVRGTKNEQYF. CDR3 sequence (DNA): TGTGCCAGCAGCGTTCGGGGAACTAAGAACGAGCAGTACTTC.